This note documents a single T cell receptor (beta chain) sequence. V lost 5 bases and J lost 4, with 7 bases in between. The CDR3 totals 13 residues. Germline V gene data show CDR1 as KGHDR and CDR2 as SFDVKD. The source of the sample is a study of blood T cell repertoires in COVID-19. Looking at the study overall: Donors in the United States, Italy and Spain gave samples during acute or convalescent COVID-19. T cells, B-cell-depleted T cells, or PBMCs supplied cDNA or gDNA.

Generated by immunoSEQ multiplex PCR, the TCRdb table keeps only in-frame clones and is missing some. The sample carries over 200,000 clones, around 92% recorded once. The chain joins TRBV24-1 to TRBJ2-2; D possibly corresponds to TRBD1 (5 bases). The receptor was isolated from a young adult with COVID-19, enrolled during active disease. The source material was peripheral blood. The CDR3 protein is CATSAGSTGELFF. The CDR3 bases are TGTGCCACCAGTGCAGGGTCCACCGGGGAGCTGTTTTTT.